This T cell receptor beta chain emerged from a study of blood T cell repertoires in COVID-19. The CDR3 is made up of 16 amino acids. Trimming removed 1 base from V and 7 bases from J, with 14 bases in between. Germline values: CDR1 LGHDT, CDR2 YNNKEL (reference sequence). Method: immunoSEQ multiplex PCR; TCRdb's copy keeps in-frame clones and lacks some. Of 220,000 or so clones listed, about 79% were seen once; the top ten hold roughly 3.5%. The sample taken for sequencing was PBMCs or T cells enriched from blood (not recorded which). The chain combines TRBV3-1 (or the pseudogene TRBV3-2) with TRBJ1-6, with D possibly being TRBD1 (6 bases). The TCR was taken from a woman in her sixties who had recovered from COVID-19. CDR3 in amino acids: CASSQGGRGLNSPLHF. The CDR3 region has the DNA TGTGCCAGCAGCCAAGGCGGCAGGGGTTTGAATTCACCCCTCCACTTT.